These 25 T cell receptor beta chains originate from one sample sequenced in a study of beta chain features in type 1 diabetes. Reverse transcription of all isolated RNA meant that expressed TCRB transcripts were sequenced. The table came from immunoSEQ multiplex PCR; TCRdb's copy has only in-frame clones and leaves some out. The sample consists of roughly 310,000 clones, more than 9.5% of them appearing once. Sequencing used naive CD4+ T cells from blood. Receptors were obtained from a woman aged 30 to 39 in good health.

There are many counts of this clone. This chain joins TRBV29-1 and TRBJ1-1; possibly TRBD1 for D (5 bases). The V end lost 4 bases, the J end lost 0 bases, and 9 bases lay between the germline ends. This CDR3 spans 13 amino acids. In germline, CDR1 is SQVTM, CDR2 ANQGSEA. For the CDR3, the DNA is TGCAGCGTTGCGACAGAGATGAACACTGAAGCTTTCTTT. Protein sequence: CSVATEMNTEAFF.

Only a few counts were recorded for this clone. This chain joins TRBV21-1 and TRBJ2-7; the DNA was not compared with TRBD2, the D call given in the table. TRBV21-1 is noted as a pseudogene. The CDR3 covers 12 residues. The CDR3 is CASSEAPSEQYF. The CDR3 DNA sequence: TGTGCCAGCAGCGAGGCCCCTTCCGAGCAGTACTTC.

In nucleotides, the CDR3 is TGTGCCAGCAGTACTAGCGGGAGTTCCTACAATGAGCAGTTCTTC. Translated: CASSTSGSSYNEQFF. This chain joins TRBV6-1 and TRBJ2-1; TRBD2 aligns across 11 bases. J lost 1 base, V lost 5 bases, and 1 base had no gene match. The CDR3 extends over 15 amino acids. In germline, CDR1 is MNHNS, CDR2 SASEGT.

This clone showed up just a few times. The chain combines TRBV6-5 with TRBJ1-1; maybe TRBD1 (6 bases). V gave up 6 bases and J gave up 0 bases, with 8 bases separating them. Germline lookup yields CDR1 MNHEY and CDR2 SVGAGI. This CDR3 comprises 13 residues. The CDR3 loop is CASRRQVNTEAFF. The DNA for the CDR3 is TGTGCCAGCAGGCGACAGGTGAACACTGAAGCTTTCTTT.

The chain uses TRBV9 and TRBJ1-3; no reliable D call. V was trimmed by 4 bases and J by 3 bases, leaving 5 bases between them. Germline V gene sequence: CDR1 SGDLS, CDR2 YYNGEE. This CDR3 contains 12 residues. CDR3 residues: CASSPLGNTIYF. The CDR3, as DNA: TGTGCCAGCAGCCCCCTTGGAAACACCATATATTTT.

The chain uses TRBV29-1 and TRBJ2-7, with 9 nucleotides matching TRBD1. The junction had 5 bases not matched to a gene; V was cut back by 5 bases and J by 3 bases. Germline V gene sequence: CDR1 SQVTM, CDR2 ANQGSEA. The CDR3 is 13 amino acids. The CDR3: CSVHRDRDYEQYF. The CDR3 nucleotides are TGCAGCGTTCACCGGGACAGGGACTACGAGCAGTACTTC.

This clone was picked up a small number of times. The chain is built from TRBV28 and TRBJ2-4; weak D call: TRBD2 (7 bases). With 2 bases removed from V and 7 bases from J, the gap between germline ends came to 9 bases. Germline CDR1 is MDHEN and CDR2 is SYDVKM. The CDR3 totals 13 residues. The CDR3 DNA is TGTGCCAGCAGTTTAAAGGGGGGGAACATTCAGTACTTC. It codes for CASSLKGGNIQYF.

This chain connects TRBV21-1 to TRBJ2-7; the table gives TRBD2 as D, unverified against the DNA. TRBV21-1 is a listed pseudogene. CDR3 length equals 15 residues. CDR3: CASSKVEGGPYEQYF. The CDR3, as DNA: TGTGCCAGCAGCAAAGTCGAGGGAGGACCCTACGAGCAGTACTTC.

The chain combines TRBV18 with TRBJ2-2; tentative D call: TRBD1 (6 bases). Trimming took off 2 bases at V and 5 bases at J, with 12 bases between the two ends. The germline V gene encodes CDR1 KGHSH and CDR2 LQKENI. This CDR3 comprises 15 residues. The CDR3 here is CASSPGRGETGELFF. CDR3 in DNA: TGTGCCAGCTCACCAGGCAGGGGCGAAACCGGGGAGCTGTTTTTT.

This clone was seen only a few times. The rearrangement uses TRBV23-1 and TRBJ2-4; D is possibly TRBD2 (6 bases). TRBV23-1 is treated as an ORF (open reading frame) with a function not yet certain. Trimming took off 3 bases at V and 0 bases at J, with 9 bases between the two ends. The CDR3 contains 15 residues. The CDR3, as DNA: TGCGCCAGCAGTCAGCGGGGACTAGCCAAAAACATTCAGTACTTC. Its protein is CASSQRGLAKNIQYF.

This chain links TRBV4-3 with TRBJ2-3, with 9 bases matching TRBD2. V lost 1 base and J lost 5; bases outside the gene matches: 4. Germline CDR1 is LGHNA and CDR2 is YSLEER. The CDR3 has 15 residues. CDR3 protein: CASSQVAGAGDTQYF. In DNA, the CDR3 is TGCGCCAGCAGCCAAGTAGCGGGAGCGGGAGATACGCAGTATTTT.

This chain links TRBV7-9 with TRBJ2-1, with a weak D call TRBD2 (5 bases). Germline V gene sequence: CDR1 SEHNR, CDR2 FQNEAQ (reference sequence). With 3 bases removed from V and 10 bases from J, the gap between germline ends came to 16 bases. This CDR3 is built from 14 residues. The CDR3 bases are TGTGCCAGCAGCTTGGTCACGGGGATGGAGGAGCAGTTCTTC. Translated, it gives CASSLVTGMEEQFF.

The chain carries TRBV14 and TRBJ2-1; D remains unclear. This CDR3 is built from 12 residues. V lost 3 bases and J lost 4, with 4 bases in between. Germline V gives CDR1 SGHDN, CDR2 FVKESK. The CDR3 here is CASSHQYNEQFF. The CDR3, as DNA: TGTGCCAGCAGCCACCAGTACAATGAGCAGTTCTTC.

The V and J genes are TRBV9 and TRBJ2-3; TRBD2 matches at 7 bases. The CDR3 consists of 15 residues. Germline CDR1 reads SGDLS; CDR2 reads YYNGEE. V gave up 3 bases and J gave up 0 bases; unmatched junction bases: 4. CDR3 amino acids: CASSAQGLSTDTQYF. CDR3 sequence (DNA): TGTGCCAGCAGCGCCCAGGGACTAAGCACAGATACGCAGTATTTT.

The rearrangement uses TRBV11-2 and TRBJ2-1; D call uncertain. V was cut by 1 base and J by 7 bases, with 14 bases left in between. The CDR3 is 15 residues long. The V gene's germline CDR1 is SGHAT and CDR2 FQNNGV. CDR3 DNA: TGTGCCAGCAGCTTAGGGTTCCGAGAAGCGAATGAGCAGTTCTTC. It specifies CASSLGFREANEQFF. Based on the CDR3 plus reference TRBV11-2 and TRBJ2-1, the full variable domain is EAGVAQSPRYKIIEKRQSVAFWCNPISGHATLYWYQQILGQGPKLLIQFQNNGVVDDSQLPKDRFSAERLKGVDSTLKIQPAKLEDSAVYLCASSLGFREANEQFFGPGTRLTVL.

The chain carries TRBV28 and TRBJ2-7; 9 bases line up with TRBD1. This CDR3 is 13 amino acids long. The V gene's germline CDR1 is MDHEN and CDR2 SYDVKM. V dropped 6 bases and J dropped 5; count of bases not matched to a gene: 5. The CDR3 is CASRWDRVDEQYF. In DNA, the CDR3 is TGTGCCAGCAGGTGGGACAGGGTAGACGAGCAGTACTTC.

The V and J genes are TRBV27 and TRBJ2-1; 8 bases line up with TRBD2. There are 16 residues in the CDR3. V trimming: 3 bases; J trimming: 7 bases; junction bases outside the gene matches: 11. CDR1 is MNHEY and CDR2 is SMNVEV in the germline V gene (reference sequence). The CDR3 loop is CASSFRTSLKGNEQFF. CDR3 nucleotide sequence: TGTGCCAGCAGTTTTCGGACTAGCCTAAAAGGGAATGAGCAGTTCTTC.

With respect to this clone: The same CDR3 arises from other DNA sequences in this sample as well. CDR3 sequence reads: CASSLGGSQETQYF. The CDR3 coding sequence is TGTGCCAGCAGCTTAGGCGGGAGTCAAGAGACCCAGTACTTC. V usage is TRBV7-2 and J usage is TRBJ2-5; 7 bases align to TRBD2. This CDR3 has 14 residues. CDR1 and CDR2 from the germline V gene are SGHTA and FQGNSA. The trim removed 1 base at V and 2 bases at J, leaving 1 base unmatched.

This clone has just a few counts. The chain uses TRBV7-9 and TRBJ1-1; 7 positions agree with TRBD1. The CDR3 is 13 amino acids. In germline, CDR1 is SEHNR, CDR2 FQNEAQ (reference sequence). V lost 6 bases, J lost 2 bases, and 3 bases stayed unmatched. The CDR3 nucleotides read TGTGCCAGCAGAGGGGACAGAAACACTGAAGCTTTCTTT. Its translation: CASRGDRNTEAFF.

This clone has just a few counts. One end of the junction does not line up with germline, which may come from a read error. V is TRBV6-5 and J is TRBJ2-2, with D possibly being TRBD2 (5 bases). The CDR3 contains 15 residues. Per germline, CDR1 MNHEY and CDR2 SVGAGI. The DNA of the CDR3 is TGTGCCAGCAGTTTATGGAACGGGAACAGCGGGGAGCTGTTTTTT. Amino acids: CASSLWNGNSGELFF.

This chain links TRBV19 with TRBJ2-1; D possibly corresponds to TRBD2 (5 bases). V shed 6 bases and J shed 9 bases, with 12 bases lying between them. The CDR3 consists of 12 residues. In germline, CDR1 is LNHDA, CDR2 SQIVND (reference sequence). CDR3 protein: CASSTRTGEQFF. The CDR3 region has the DNA TGTGCCAGTAGCACTAGAACGGGTGAGCAGTTCTTC.

J is TRBJ2-3 and V is TRBV27, with D uncertain. The CDR3 extends over 14 amino acids. CDR1 and CDR2 (germline): MNHEY, SMNVEV (reference sequence). V lost 0 bases and J 5 bases, leaving 9 bases between the germline ends. In DNA, the CDR3 is TGTGCCAGCAGTTTATCCAGCGCCCGAGATACGCAGTATTTT. This gives the protein CASSLSSARDTQYF.

The chain combines TRBV11-2 with TRBJ2-5; D is perhaps TRBD1 (5 bases). The CDR3 loop spans 14 amino acids. Germline CDR1 SGHAT, CDR2 FQNNGV. V lost 3 bases and J 5 bases, leaving 13 bases between the germline ends. CDR3 residues: CASSFQGARETQYF. The CDR3 DNA reads as TGTGCCAGCAGCTTCCAAGGGGCCCGGGAGACCCAGTACTTC.

The V and J genes are TRBV5-4 and TRBJ2-1; 8 positions agree with TRBD2. Losses at the gene ends were 4 bases for V and 5 bases for J; bases not matched to a gene: 8. This CDR3 has 15 amino acids. Germline assignment: CDR1 SGHNT and CDR2 YYREEE (reference sequence). The CDR3 coding sequence is TGTGCCAGCAGCCCCGGGACTAGGGAGAACAATGAGCAGTTCTTC. Its translation: CASSPGTRENNEQFF.

This chain uses TRBV10-3 with TRBJ1-2; D is possibly TRBD1 (5 bases). V lost 6 bases and J 2 bases, leaving 10 bases between the germline ends. CDR1 is ENHRY and CDR2 is SYGVKD in the germline V gene. This CDR3 region has 13 residues. The CDR3 is CAIRETANYGYTF. The CDR3 coding sequence is TGTGCCATCAGGGAGACAGCCAACTATGGCTACACCTTC.